This T cell receptor beta chain was documented in a study of T cell clones after liver transplantation. Study-level information: TCRbeta sequencing after a pre-transplant mixed lymphocyte reaction identified graft-donor-reactive clones, later tracked in post-transplant blood. Pre-transplant mixed lymphocyte reactions yielded third-party-reactive TCRbeta sequences as comparators for graft-donor-reactive sequences. Patients counted as tolerant after at least one year off all immunosuppression, enzymes not exceeding twice normal.

Produced via immunoSEQ multiplex PCR; TCRdb's table is partial and in-frame only. The sample yields tens of thousands of clones, approximately 87% seen once. This clone showed up just a few times. Within the sample, other DNA sequences also encode this same CDR3. The sequence derives from a human patient who received a liver transplant. Some T cells may trace back to the graft donor. The material sequenced was CD4+ T cells from blood, taken at the 22-month timepoint.

The CDR3 is CASSLRQGNQPQHF. CDR3 in DNA: TGTGCCAGCAGCTTGAGGCAGGGGAATCAGCCCCAGCATTTT. V gene TRBV7-2 combines with J gene TRBJ1-5, with TRBD1 as a possible D gene (6 bases). This CDR3 has 14 amino acids. Germline V lookup: CDR1 SGHTA, CDR2 FQGNSA. The ends were cut back, 3 bases at V and 4 bases at J, with 10 bases in the middle.